The 21 T cell receptor beta chains reported below all come from one sample, sequenced in a study of blood T cells in healthy people across ages. For the second PCR, which ran for about 6 to 11 cycles, a sample-barcoded 5' primer and a J-beta primer mix were used. TCRdb itself ran the 5' RACE reads through MiXCR, one entry per CDR3 protein. The sample comprises about 580,000 distinct CDR3 sequences, around half of which are singletons, and around 25% rests with the top ten. Sequences were obtained from blood. The receptor source for this set is a man aged 80 or over in good health.

This clonotype appeared a few times. The V call is TRBV5-1, the J call TRBJ2-7, with D perhaps assigned TRBD1 or TRBD2 (5 bases each). CDR1 and CDR2 from the germline V gene are SGHRS and YFSETQ. Deletions cut 1 base from V and 4 bases from J, with 12 bases between. The CDR3 totals 14 residues. CDR3 in amino acids: CASSLWLAGYEQYF. In nucleotides, the CDR3 is TGCGCCAGCAGCTTGTGGCTAGCAGGGTACGAGCAGTACTTC. The full variable domain, rest sourced from reference TRBV5-1 and TRBJ2-7, is KAGVTQTPRYLIKTRGQQVTLSCSPISGHRSVSWYQQTPGQGLQFLFEYFSETQRNKGNFPGRFSGRQFSNSRSEMNVSTLELGDSALYLCASSLWLAGYEQYFGPGTRLTVT.

The chain employs TRBV24-1 and TRBJ2-1; 9 nucleotides line up with TRBD1. Germline lookup yields CDR1 KGHDR and CDR2 SFDVKD. The V segment lost 6 bases and the J segment 7 bases; nucleotides outside the gene matches: 12. This CDR3 comprises 16 residues. The CDR3 DNA sequence: TGTGCCACCAGTCCTTCGGGGACAGGGACCTTGAATGAGCAGTTCTTC. Translating gives CATSPSGTGTLNEQFF.

This clonotype appeared once. The CDR3 here is CASSLAGTRTGELFF. The CDR3 DNA sequence: TGTGCCAGCAGCTTAGCCGGGACTAGAACCGGGGAGCTGTTTTTT. This chain links TRBV7-2 with TRBJ2-2; 8 bases are a match to TRBD2. The ends lost 0 bases at V and 5 bases at J; junction bases unmatched: 2. CDR3 length: 15 amino acids. CDR1 is SGHTA and CDR2 is FQGNSA in the germline V gene.

This chain links TRBV20-1 with TRBJ2-5; the match to TRBD2 covers 15 bases. The last part of the DNA fits TRBJ2-7 better; the J call may be wrong. This CDR3 region has 17 residues. Germline V gene lookup returns CDR1 DFQATT and CDR2 SNEGSKA (reference sequence). The CDR3 loop is CSARPGLAGGYDYEQYF. CDR3 nucleotide sequence: TGCAGTGCTAGACCGGGACTAGCGGGGGGATACGATTACGAGCAGTACTTC.

This clonotype was observed many times. The chain combines TRBV6-5 with TRBJ2-7; 9 bases align to TRBD1. CDR3 length: 16 residues. Trimming removed 2 bases from V and 2 bases from J; junction bases left unmatched: 7. The V gene's germline CDR1 is MNHEY and CDR2 SVGAGI. DNA of the CDR3: TGTGCCAGCAGTTACACCTACAGGGGGCCTACCTACGAGCAGTACTTC. Encoded protein: CASSYTYRGPTYEQYF.

This clonotype showed up just a few times. The V and J genes are TRBV11-1 and TRBJ2-1, with TRBD1 identical over 9 bases. Per germline, CDR1 SGHAT and CDR2 FQDESV (reference sequence). The CDR3 runs to 16 residues. The V and J ends lost 5 bases and 7 bases, in that order; junction bases with no gene match: 12. DNA for the CDR3: TGTGCCAGCAGCCGTACAGGGGGCGAAGGAAGGAATGAGCAGTTCTTC. Its protein is CASSRTGGEGRNEQFF.

In regard to this clonotype: Germline is not matched at one junction end, which may reflect a read error. The V call is TRBV6-6, the J call TRBJ2-5; D gene unclear. This CDR3 comprises 14 residues. Germline CDR1 and CDR2: MNHNY and SVGAGI (reference sequence). CDR3 in DNA: TGTACCAGCAGTTACTCGGGTGGACAAGAGACCCAGTACTTC. It translates to CTSSYSGGQETQYF.

V is TRBV5-1 and J is TRBJ2-5; no definite D call. This CDR3 contains 15 residues. CDR1 is SGHRS, CDR2 YFSETQ, per germline. Trimming removed 0 bases from V and 2 bases from J, with 11 bases in between. CDR3 DNA sequence: TGCGCCAGCAGCTTGGCCTCGCTAAGGCAAGAGACCCAGTACTTC. This sequence encodes CASSLASLRQETQYF.

This chain links TRBV15 with TRBJ2-3, with 10 nucleotides matching TRBD2. Germline V gives CDR1 LNHNV, CDR2 YYDKDF (reference sequence). The ends lost 0 bases at V and 4 bases at J; junction bases unmatched: 4. This CDR3 is built from 16 residues. CDR3 residues: CATSRDLAGVADTQYF. For the CDR3, the DNA is TGTGCCACCAGCAGAGATCTAGCGGGGGTTGCAGATACGCAGTATTTT.

This clonotype was counted between two and nine times. The CDR3 DNA is TGTGCCAGCAGCCCGGGGGAGCGGGAGCCCACAGATACGCAGTATTTT. Amino acid sequence: CASSPGEREPTDTQYF. The chain couples TRBV9 to TRBJ2-3; 8 nucleotides match TRBD2. This CDR3 comprises 16 residues. Germline V gene lookup returns CDR1 SGDLS and CDR2 YYNGEE. The trim removed 4 bases at V and 2 bases at J, leaving 9 bases unmatched.

This clonotype was observed a handful of times. The chain recombines TRBV25-1 with TRBJ2-4, with D hard to call. Germline values: CDR1 MGHDK, CDR2 SYGVNS. CDR3 length: 17 amino acids. Trimming pared 5 bases from V and 0 bases from J, leaving 17 bases between. The CDR3 DNA sequence: TGTGCCAGCAGTCCGGTCGGGCCAGAGGTAGCCAAAAACATTCAGTACTTC. Translation: CASSPVGPEVAKNIQYF.

This sequence joins TRBV2 and TRBJ2-3; the match to TRBD2 covers 9 bases. With 3 bases clipped from V and 1 base from J, the junction kept 2 bases outside the gene matches. The V gene's germline CDR1 is SNHLY and CDR2 FYNNEI. The CDR3 is made up of 15 amino acids. The DNA of the CDR3 is TGTGCCAGCAGTGAGCAGCGGGGGGGCACAGATACGCAGTATTTT. Amino acid sequence: CASSEQRGGTDTQYF.

V and J are TRBV7-9 and TRBJ2-3; TRBD1 or TRBD2 may be the D gene (7 bases each). V was pared by 3 bases and J by 1 base, with 20 bases between. Germline values: CDR1 SEHNR, CDR2 FQNEAQ (reference sequence). The CDR3 loop spans 18 amino acids. CDR3 sequence: CASSFRGGQTTGTDTQYF. CDR3 in DNA: TGTGCCAGCAGCTTCAGGGGGGGGCAAACGACTGGCACAGATACGCAGTATTTT. Complete variable domain (other parts from reference TRBV7-9 and TRBJ2-3): DTGVSQNPRHKITKRGQNVTFRCDPISEHNRLYWYRQTLGQGPEFLTYFQNEAQLEKSRLLSDRFSAERPKGSFSTLEIQRTEQGDSAMYLCASSFRGGQTTGTDTQYFGPGTRLTVL.

The chain joins TRBV6-5 to TRBJ1-2; D remains unclear. The germline V gene encodes CDR1 MNHEY and CDR2 SVGAGI. The CDR3 consists of 14 residues. V gave up 0 bases and J gave up 5 bases, with 10 bases separating them. CDR3 region: CASSYSSRKYGYTF. The CDR3 nucleotides are TGTGCCAGCAGTTACTCGTCGCGAAAATATGGCTACACCTTC.

The rearrangement links TRBV29-1 to TRBJ1-4; no definite D call. The germline CDR1 and CDR2 sequences are SQVTM and ANQGSEA. The CDR3 runs 14 residues. The V and J ends lost 1 base and 8 bases respectively, with 14 bases between them. Written as DNA, the CDR3 is TGCAGCGTTGAAGGGTCCAGACGGGGAGAAAAACTGTTTTTT. It specifies CSVEGSRRGEKLFF. Complete variable domain (other parts from reference TRBV29-1 and TRBJ1-4): SAVISQKPSRDICQRGTSLTIQCQVDSQVTMMFWYRQQPGQSLTLIATANQGSEATYESGFVIDKFPISRPNLTFSTLTVSNMSPEDSSIYLCSVEGSRRGEKLFFGSGTQLSVL.

This clonotype appeared a few times. This chain uses TRBV20-1 with TRBJ1-5; 7 positions agree with TRBD1. The CDR3 contains 12 residues. Germline CDR1 reads DFQATT; CDR2 reads SNEGSKA (reference sequence). Trimming took 4 bases from V and 6 from J; bases not matched to a gene: 3. The CDR3 protein is CSAMSGGQPQHF. CDR3 bases: TGCAGTGCTATGTCAGGGGGTCAGCCCCAGCATTTT.

This chain joins TRBV29-1 and TRBJ2-5, with a tentative D call TRBD1 (6 bases). The end of the DNA fits TRBJ2-1 better, so the J call may be wrong. The CDR3 runs 11 residues. From germline, CDR1 is SQVTM and CDR2 ANQGSEA. The CDR3 sequence is CTLGGQETQFF. CDR3 sequence (DNA): TGCACCCTTGGGGGCCAAGAGACCCAGTTCTTC.

This clonotype was counted a few times. The chain recombines TRBV10-3 with TRBJ2-5; TRBD1 aligns across 7 bases. CDR1 is ENHRY and CDR2 is SYGVKD in the germline V gene. This CDR3 is built from 13 residues. V shed 4 bases, J shed 2 bases, and the junction held 1 base outside the gene matches. For the CDR3, the DNA is TGTGCCATCAGTGGGGACAGACAAGAGACCCAGTACTTC. Encoded protein: CAISGDRQETQYF.

This chain links TRBV7-9 with TRBJ1-1, with a weak D call TRBD1 (6 bases). There are 16 residues in the CDR3. V dropped 4 bases and J dropped 4 bases, with 19 bases sitting between them. CDR1 SEHNR and CDR2 FQNEAQ come from the germline V gene (reference sequence). CDR3 in DNA: TGTGCCAGCAGCTCAACACGGGACCCCAGGGGCACTGAAGCTTTCTTT. Translating it yields CASSSTRDPRGTEAFF. Complete variable domain (other parts from reference TRBV7-9 and TRBJ1-1): DTGVSQNPRHKITKRGQNVTFRCDPISEHNRLYWYRQTLGQGPEFLTYFQNEAQLEKSRLLSDRFSAERPKGSFSTLEIQRTEQGDSAMYLCASSSTRDPRGTEAFFGQGTRLTVV.

The chain joins TRBV7-2 to TRBJ2-3; possibly TRBD2 for D (6 bases). This CDR3 comprises 16 residues. Trimming removed 5 bases at V and 6 bases at J, with 21 bases between. Per the germline V gene, CDR1 is SGHTA and CDR2 is FQGNSA. CDR3 sequence (DNA): TGTGCCAGCAGCGCACAAGCGGGTAATGGGCCCGATACGCAGTATTTT. This translates into CASSAQAGNGPDTQYF.

This rearrangement joins TRBV12-3 or TRBV12-4 to TRBJ1-5, with D hard to call. The ends were cut back, 6 bases at V and 7 bases at J, with 16 bases in the middle. This CDR3 spans 14 amino acids. For the CDR3, the DNA is TGTGCCAGCAGCTCTAAACAGTGGAAGCAGCCCCAGCATTTT. Translation gives CASSSKQWKQPQHF.